This T cell receptor beta chain comes out of a study of cytomegalovirus exposure and HLA in healthy donors (dated by TCRdb to between 2016 and 2019). Broadly, across the study: According to an earlier analysis of several hundred of the donors, roughly 180 million T cells yielded roughly 110 million unique TCR beta sequences and approximately 280 Gb of sequence data. Among the roughly 400 genotyped donors, approximately 77% belonged to the genetic ancestry cluster associated with self-reported Caucasian donors. A separate validation cohort of roughly 110 different subjects was used in addition to the 666-subject first cohort. An early release covering around 630 HLA-typed donors comprised around 300 gigabases of sequencing data and around 80 million unique TCR sequences. An earlier analysis of roughly 580 of the donors used high-throughput TCR beta sequencing to judge whether each TCR beta V gene segment behaved as functional or pseudogenic. Across approximately 400 genotyped donors of the cohort, an average of approximately 240,000 unique TCR beta nucleotide sequences per donor were sequenced, and roughly 18% of those sequences were non-productive. Using immunosequencing, the study profiled T cell repertoires from about 610 subjects and related those repertoires to cytomegalovirus serostatus. Class I and class II HLA loci were covered by the typing at four-digit resolution. To predict cytomegalovirus infection status, the study brought together high-throughput TCR immunosequencing, statistical association of individual TCRs with disease status, and machine learning. The study aimed to test whether signatures of past pathogen exposure could be identified by cataloging public T cell receptors. In a later genetic analysis, genome-wide SNP genotypes for about three fifths of the roughly 670 donors were used, and that subset was treated as a discovery cohort. Alongside the repertoire data, information on donor age, sex, ethnicity and CMV serostatus was compiled. The later analysis used no new phenotypic data to find candidate immune exposures, relying instead on TCR beta sequences and their occurrence across donors. Every discovery cohort repertoire had been produced on one sequencing platform. A few DR-DQ haplotypes were treated as single units for association and clustering because of strong linkage in the cohort. A later analysis re-analyzed previously published TCR beta repertoires from several hundred donors and added high-resolution HLA genotyping to study TCR occurrence patterns. Typing coverage differed by locus: A, B, C, DRB1 and DQB1 were typed in roughly 629-640 donors, DQA1 in about 550, DPA1 in 600 to 610, and DPB1 in roughly 450. The paper's findings and limits, for the study overall: A later analysis found that TCR association rates varied across HLA loci, with DRB1 alleles showing the most associated TCRs and HLA-C alleles the fewest. In vitro tests confirmed that three of the cytomegalovirus-associated TCR beta chains recognize cytomegalovirus antigens. Because HLA typing was missing for some donors at each locus, association tests included only the typed subset. V-gene and J-gene trimming of TCR beta chains was associated with a missense DCLRE1C variant in a later genetic analysis, and the association was replicated in an independent cohort. The only immune exposure information available for the cohort was CMV serostatus. According to a later analysis, most CMV-associated TCR beta chains appeared to be HLA-restricted, and the HLA associations seemed to be driven largely by CMV exposure. Strong co-occurrence of HLA alleles, especially DR and DQ, made assigning TCR associations to individual alleles difficult. The classifier was reported to diagnose cytomegalovirus status with high specificity and sensitivity in both the original and validation cohorts. It was suggested by the authors that the approach could potentially be generalized to other disease states and immunological phenotypes. Correlated functional status among segregating V segments might be attributable to linkage disequilibrium, but an unknown experimental factor could not be ruled out. Most TCR sequences were observed very rarely across donors, whereas some public TCRs were present in many individuals. A further reported finding was that TCR beta sequences accurately predicted the HLA-A and HLA-B alleles for most subjects in the first cohort. The cohort was sequenced for TCR beta chains only, and without alpha or paired-chain data the features that could be detected were limited. Some IMGT-functional V segments, including TRBV6-2 and TRBV6-3, could not be told apart with the 87-base-pair reads, so those segments were excluded. The study listed 150 to 200 TCR beta chains as associated with cytomegalovirus. Specific HLA alleles were associated with 15,000 to 20,000 TCR beta sequences at a false discovery rate of 0.05 in a later analysis. A later analysis reported that several top co-occurrence clusters appeared linked to parvovirus B19, influenza, CMV and Epstein-Barr virus. In a later analysis, HLA-associated TCR beta chains were found to be more clonally expanded and to have lower generation probabilities than equally common non-associated chains. Roughly uniform sequencing depth across donors was assumed in presence/absence analyses, although this assumption may not hold. Broadly in line with IMGT annotations, most TCR beta V segments showed up in productive rearrangements about 87% or about 30% of the time in an earlier analysis of around 550 of the donors. The earlier analysis of some 540 of the donors excluded about 16 rarely observed V segments, including chromosome 9 orphons, because counts were too low. Compared with the roughly 600-donor mean, donors in an Asian-associated ancestry cluster had fewer N-insertions in productive TCRs, according to a later genetic analysis. The sequencing pipeline was judged likely to have produced a cluster of highly shared sequence variants as a technical artifact.

The library was produced with the immunoSEQ multiplex PCR assay. For the multiplex PCR, a mixture combining 60 forward primers for TCR Vbeta segments and 13 reverse primers for TCR Jbeta segments was used. The CDR3 region of rearranged TCR beta genes was amplified from genomic DNA with a multiplex PCR assay. The amplified TCR beta libraries were sequenced on the Illumina HiSeq System as 87-base-pair reads. Per the source publication's procedure: A later analysis counted about 80 million unique TCR beta chains across the 700 or so repertoires, and 9 million to 14 million of these chains were shared by at least two donors. To remove PCR and sequencing errors, raw reads were error-corrected and collapsed into unique sequences using a nearest-neighbor algorithm that merged closely related sequences. CDR3 sequences were aligned to IMGT reference sequences to assign V, D and J gene segments. Each retained sequence needed at least a six-nucleotide match to both a V gene segment and a J gene segment. Rearrangements were classified as productive when the CDR3 lacked stop codons and remained in frame with V and J, and all other rearrangements were classified as non-productive. CDR3 was defined according to IMGT convention as the region running from the second conserved V-encoded cysteine to the conserved J-encoded phenylalanine. In an earlier analysis of 500 to 650 of the donors, sequences lacking an unambiguous match to a single V gene segment were excluded. An earlier analysis of over 450 of the donors classified V segments as functional when productive rearrangements were above 56.7% and as segregating when the standard deviation between donors was above 5%. A statistical classification framework was built to diagnose cytomegalovirus status from the catalog of TCR beta chain sequences. In a later analysis, V and J genes were assigned by comparing TCR nucleotide sequences against IMGT/GENE-DB human TR gene sequences. In a later analysis, CDR3 sequences and most-parsimonious VDJ recombination scenarios were assigned using the TCRdist pipeline. In a later analysis, each TCR beta chain was defined by its CDR3 amino acid sequence together with its V-gene family, and reads lacking a unique V-gene family were excluded. As a way to deal with suspected cross-contamination and a sequencing artifact, a later analysis dropped nearly 600 nucleotide sequences that were highly shared and had low generation probability. A later analysis calculated a clonal expansion index for each public chain from normalized within-repertoire ranks of inferred template counts. Generation probabilities in a later analysis came from a VDJ recombination model fitted to out-of-frame rearrangements, and those results were checked against IGoR. In a later analysis, hypergeometric tests were used to score TCR-TCR, TCR-HLA and TCR-CMV co-occurrence, with a repertoire-size bias correction applied to TCR pairs. In a later analysis, false discovery rates were estimated by permuting HLA or CMV assignments 20 times. A later analysis grouped co-occurring TCRs with DBSCAN, adding TCRdist sequence similarity when clustering within HLA-allele-positive subsets. Repertoires with fewer than 30,000 or more than 120,000 public chains, plus five repertoires with anomalous nucleotide sharing, were excluded from co-occurrence clustering. TCRdb holds this immuneACCESS table with in-frame rearrangements only. Some clones are missing; in checked studies, unresolved V genes explain under half, and the rest has no known cause. That table gives V, J and clone size, and the DNA gave D and trimming. Counted in this sample were over 100,000 clones; about 61% of them appeared once. Of the sample, 2.2% falls within the top ten clones.

V is pared back by 4 bases and J by 1 base, with 18 bases lying between the germline termini. Per the germline V gene (reference sequence), SGHNT is the CDR1 and YYREEE is the CDR2. From the cysteine up to the phenylalanine, the CDR3 has a length of 17 residues. This entry keeps only the CDR3 DNA: 51 bases, framed from base 1. As regards this clone: This receptor's antigen is unknown. Base qualities are not recorded, but no much larger clone differs from it by a single base.

The cohort consisted of more than 650 healthy bone marrow donors. At the time of sampling, all cohort members were nominally healthy, though unrecorded immune exposures were likely present. The donor was CMV seronegative and belonged to the group of 320 or so seronegative cohort members. Every donor gave a peripheral blood sample, and the peripheral blood mononuclear cells from that sample were used for TCR beta sequencing. The Qiagen DNeasy Blood Extraction Kit was used to extract genomic DNA from the blood cell samples. Recombination connected TRBV5-4 to TRBJ2-1, with TRBD1 tentatively as D gene (6 bases match). Sequencing input: PBMCs. The TCR was taken from a woman younger than 45 in good health and CMV-seronegative. The DNA sequence is as follows: TGTGCCAGCAGCCAAGCTACTGGGACACAGTCCTACAATGAGCAGTTCTTC. Its protein is CASSQATGTQSYNEQFF.